In this sample, the clone carrying this T cell receptor beta chain turned up a few times. The V gene lost 0 bases and the J gene lost 1 base, with 5 bases spanning the gap. The CDR3 has 14 residues. The V gene's germline CDR1 is KGHSH and CDR2 LQKENI. The data belong to a study of cytotoxic CD8 clonotypes in ibrutinib-treated CLL. Clones were read by immunoSEQ multiplex PCR, and TCRdb kept only the in-frame ones, dropping some. In the table there are 110,000 to 150,000 clones, roughly 80% of which are singletons. The source was PBMCs, collected after 12 months of ibrutinib treatment. This clonotype was sampled from a human donor with chronic lymphocytic leukemia. This chain uses TRBV18 with TRBJ2-3; D perhaps matches TRBD1 (5 bases). Here the CDR3 reads CASSPPGGTDTQYF. The CDR3, as DNA: TGTGCCAGCTCACCACCAGGGGGCACAGATACGCAGTATTTT.